The 4 T cell receptor beta chains in this list originate from one sample, sequenced in a study of blood T cells in healthy people across ages. The authors ran a second PCR of about 6 to 11 cycles using a sample-barcoded 5' primer and a J-beta primer mix. MiXCR, run by TCRdb on the 5' RACE reads, gives a single entry per CDR3 protein. The sample has about 580,000 distinct CDR3 sequences, under 55% seen once. The sequenced material came from blood. The source of these receptors is a man older than 75 in good health.

Details on this clonotype: A much larger clone is a single base away; this may be a read error. V is TRBV20-1 and J is TRBJ2-7; 10 bases are shared with TRBD2. The J segment lost 6 bases and the V segment lost 3 bases, leaving 8 bases of the junction unmatched. The CDR3 spans 14 residues. The germline CDR1 and CDR2 sequences are DFQATT and SNEGSKA (reference sequence). The CDR3 DNA is TGCAGTGCTAGGGGACTAGCGAATTACTGCGAGCAGTACTTC. Protein product: CSARGLANYCEQYF.

The gene calls are TRBV12-3 or TRBV12-4 and TRBJ2-2, with D possibly called TRBD1 or TRBD2 (5 bases each). The V end was cut by 6 bases, the J end by 2 bases, with 10 bases between. The CDR3 sequence is 14 residues long. The CDR3 nucleotides are TGTGCCAGCAGGTCGGGGACCAACACCGGGGAGCTGTTTTTT. It encodes CASRSGTNTGELFF.

The chain employs TRBV7-8 and TRBJ1-1; 8 nucleotides line up with TRBD1. V dropped 5 bases and J dropped 5; count of bases not matched to a gene: 13. The germline V gene has CDR1 SGHVS and CDR2 FQNEAQ. CDR3 length equals 16 residues. CDR3 in DNA: TGTGCCAGCAGCACCCCAGGGGGCTTTTACCTGACTGAAGCTTTCTTT. Translation: CASSTPGGFYLTEAFF.

Details on this clonotype: Germline and junction disagree at one end, which may indicate a read error. The rearrangement joins TRBV20-1 to TRBJ1-2; D is unclear. The V gene's germline CDR1 is DFQATT and CDR2 SNEGSKA (reference sequence). CDR3 size: 12 residues. The CDR3 DNA reads as TGCAGGGCTAGAGAAAACAGCTATGGCTACACCTTC. This encodes CRARENSYGYTF.